These 31 T cell receptor beta chains came from one sample sequenced in a study of T cells in Graves' hyperthyroidism and ophthalmopathy. RNA transcripts gave rise to amplified TCR beta CDR3 regions. With the HTBI primer set, the TCR CDR3 went through a first round of RT-PCR. TCRdb re-called the multiplex PCR reads through MiXCR, storing one row per CDR3 protein. The sample shows a few hundred thousand distinct CDR3 sequences, around 42% of them seen only once. The sequenced material came from peripheral blood or thyroid tissue (not recorded which). Receptors originate from an adult woman with Graves' disease, either hyperthyroidism or ophthalmopathy (not recorded which).

This clonotype showed up many times. The J gene is TRBJ1-5, the V gene TRBV19; 7 nucleotides match TRBD1. The germline V gene encodes CDR1 LNHDA and CDR2 SQIVND (reference sequence). The CDR3 length is 15 residues. After removal of 4 bases from V and 1 base from J, the junction contained 4 bases not matched to a gene. The DNA of the CDR3 is TGTGCCAGTAGTACGGGACAGCTCAGCAATCAGCCCCAGCATTTT. Amino acids: CASSTGQLSNQPQHF.

The V and J genes are TRBV12-3 or TRBV12-4 and TRBJ1-2, with D maybe TRBD1 (5 bases). Trimming removed 9 bases from V and 1 base from J, with 18 bases in between. The CDR3 length is 15 residues. The CDR3 here is CASRPGWGGNYGYTF. Written as DNA, the CDR3 is TGTGCCAGTCGTCCAGGTTGGGGGGGTAACTATGGCTACACCTTC.

A few counts support this clonotype. A much bigger clone sits one base away, suggesting this may be a read error. The gene calls are TRBV20-1 and TRBJ1-3, with D tentatively TRBD1 (5 bases). The germline V and J ends were trimmed by 5 bases and 4 bases, with 15 bases remaining between them. This CDR3 spans 14 amino acids. CDR1 is DFQATT, CDR2 SNEGSKA, per germline (reference sequence). In DNA, the CDR3 is TGCAGTGCTGGAGGGGCCTCCAACGGAAACACCATATATTTT. Protein sequence: CSAGGASNGNTIYF.

This chain connects TRBV15 to TRBJ2-7; D not resolved. The CDR3 runs 13 residues. Trimming removed 3 bases at V and 6 bases at J, with 12 bases between. Germline-derived CDR1 and CDR2 are LNHNV and YYDKDF (reference sequence). CDR3 sequence (DNA): TGTGCCACCAGCAGTGACCCCTCTGGCGAGCAGTACTTC. Protein product: CATSSDPSGEQYF.

There are a few counts of this clonotype. The chain has TRBV10-1 and TRBJ1-3; TRBD1 is a possible D gene (5 bases). Trimming took 10 bases from V and 0 from J, leaving 10 bases between them. Germline V gene data show CDR1 as WNHNN and CDR2 as SYGVQD (reference sequence). The CDR3 is 13 amino acids. The CDR3 here is CATGASSGNTIYF. Here the CDR3 DNA reads TGCGCCACCGGGGCGAGCTCTGGAAACACCATATATTTT.

The V and J genes are TRBV3-1 and TRBJ2-5, with 10 positions matching TRBD2. Gene TRBJ2-7 matches the end of the DNA better, so the J call may be wrong. Germline assignment: CDR1 LGHDT and CDR2 YNNKEL (reference sequence). The CDR3 contains 16 residues. CDR3 DNA sequence: TGTGCCAGCAGCCAATTTGATCTAGCGGGAGTTTACGAGCAGTACTTC. Translating gives CASSQFDLAGVYEQYF.

The J gene is TRBJ2-7, the V gene TRBV10-3; 8 bases align to TRBD2. Germline values: CDR1 ENHRY, CDR2 SYGVKD. The CDR3 sequence is 12 residues long. V was clipped by 10 bases and J by 5 bases; unmatched bases: 7. In DNA form, the CDR3 reads TGTGCCACCGGAGCGGGAGAGGACGAGCAGTACTTC. Translation: CATGAGEDEQYF.

Details on this clonotype: A much bigger clone sits one base away, suggesting this may be a read error. V is TRBV5-1 and J is TRBJ1-2; possibly TRBD1 for D (6 bases). CDR3 length equals 14 residues. Germline V lookup: CDR1 SGHRS, CDR2 YFSETQ. The CDR3, as DNA: TGTGCCAGCAGCTTGGCAGGGGCCATCTATGGCTACACCTTC. Residues: CASSLAGAIYGYTF.

The chain couples TRBV28 to TRBJ2-2; D gene unclear. Deletions cut 9 bases from V and 8 bases from J, with 4 bases between. This CDR3 has 9 amino acids. The V gene's germline CDR1 is MDHEN and CDR2 SYDVKM. CDR3 DNA: TGTGCCAGAAAAGGGGAGCTGTTTTTT. It encodes CARKGELFF. The full variable domain, in which reference TRBV28 and TRBJ2-2 provide the parts outside the CDR3, is DVKVTQSSRYLVKRTGEKVFLECVQDMDHENMFWYRQDPGLGLRLIYFSYDVKMKEKGDIPEGYSVSREKKERFSLILESASTNQTSMYLCARKGELFFGEGSRLTVL.

Regarding this clonotype: It may be a read error: a sequence one base away is much more abundant. The V gene is TRBV7-9, the J gene TRBJ2-6; D remains unclear. The CDR3 has 12 amino acids. The V gene's germline CDR1 is SEHNR and CDR2 FQNEAQ (reference sequence). The CDR3 sequence is CASSLGANILTF. The CDR3 DNA is TGTGCCAGCAGCTTAGGGGCCAACATCCTGACTTTC.

This clonotype has ten or more counts. The rearrangement links TRBV12-3 or TRBV12-4 to TRBJ1-4, with D unclear. The CDR3 contains 12 residues. The V end lost 8 bases, the J end lost 7 bases, and 11 bases lay between the germline ends. In DNA form, the CDR3 reads TGTGCCAGCGCCAAGCTGCTTGAAAAACTGTTTTTT. Translating gives CASAKLLEKLFF.

This clonotype was detected ten times or more. V and J are TRBV6-1 and TRBJ2-1; D is unresolved. CDR1 MNHNS and CDR2 SASEGT come from the germline V gene. The CDR3 sequence is 11 residues long. V lost 7 bases and J lost 6, with 7 bases in between. The CDR3 region is CASTGINEQFF. DNA for the CDR3: TGTGCCAGCACTGGGATCAATGAGCAGTTCTTC.

The chain joins TRBV15 to TRBJ1-2; D is possibly TRBD1 (5 bases). Germline V CDR1 and CDR2: LNHNV, YYDKDF (reference sequence). There are 15 residues in the CDR3. The V and J ends lost 1 base and 4 bases respectively, with 13 bases between them. The CDR3 spells CATSRGGRGSYGYTF. DNA of the CDR3: TGTGCCACCAGCAGAGGGGGACGGGGAAGCTATGGCTACACCTTC.

This clonotype was detected ten times or more. The chain is built from TRBV16 and TRBJ1-1; D call uncertain. The V end was cut by 4 bases, the J end by 0 bases, with 15 bases between. Looked up from germline, CDR1 is KGHSY and CDR2 is FQNENV. The CDR3 totals 16 residues. The CDR3 region is CASSLSASSVNTEAFF. CDR3 nucleotides: TGTGCCAGCAGCCTCTCAGCGAGTTCAGTGAACACTGAAGCTTTCTTT.

Points on this clonotype: This could be a read error, since a much larger clone is one nucleotide away. J is TRBJ2-7 and V is TRBV5-1; no definite D call. Germline V CDR1 and CDR2: SGHRS, YFSETQ. V gave up 2 bases and J gave up 0 bases, with 15 bases separating them. CDR3 length: 16 amino acids. As DNA, the CDR3 is TGCGCCAGCAGCTTATTCGAACAAGCCCACTCCTACGAGCAGTACTTC. This codes for CASSLFEQAHSYEQYF.

This clonotype was seen many times. The gene calls are TRBV2 and TRBJ2-6, with TRBD1 matching 8 bases. The CDR3 is made up of 16 amino acids. In germline, CDR1 is SNHLY, CDR2 FYNNEI. J lost 0 bases, V lost 10 bases, and 8 bases had no gene match. CDR3 amino acids: CAIPGQVGSGANVLTF. As DNA, the CDR3 is TGTGCCATACCGGGACAGGTGGGCTCTGGGGCCAACGTCCTGACTTTC. The whole variable domain, remainder taken from reference TRBV2 and TRBJ2-6, is EPEVTQTPSHQVTQMGQEVILRCVPISNHLYFYWYRQILGQKVEFLVSFYNNEISEKSEIFDDQFSVERPDGSNFTLKIRSTKLEDSAMYFCAIPGQVGSGANVLTFGAGSRLTVL.

As to this clonotype: The junction and the germline gene differ at one end; a read error may be behind it. The chain links TRBV5-1 to TRBJ2-7; possibly TRBD1 for D (6 bases). This CDR3 has 13 residues. Germline CDR1 reads SGHRS; CDR2 reads YFSETQ. CDR3 DNA sequence: TGTGCCAGCAGCCCGGACAGCTACTACTGGCAGTACTTC. Translating gives CASSPDSYYWQYF.

This clonotype was found a few times. The rearrangement joins TRBV29-1 to TRBJ2-6; 7 bases fit TRBD1. Trimming took 6 bases from V and 1 from J; bases not matched to a gene: 3. The CDR3 loop spans 14 amino acids. CDR1 and CDR2 (germline): SQVTM, ANQGSEA. Written as DNA, the CDR3 is TGCAGCGTCACAGGGGTATCTGGGGCCAACGTCCTGACTTTC. This codes for CSVTGVSGANVLTF.

This clonotype was detected a few times. Being one base from a much bigger clone, this may be a read error. The chain's CDR3 is CAGSLKGTAFF. Written as DNA, the CDR3 is TGTGCCGGCAGTTTAAAAGGGACAGCTTTCTTT. The rearrangement links TRBV12-3 or TRBV12-4 to TRBJ1-1; D possibly corresponds to TRBD1 (5 bases). CDR3 length: 11 amino acids.

This clonotype was detected many times. The CDR3 region is CASSEGGDRHYEQYF. CDR3 DNA sequence: TGTGCCAGCAGTGAAGGCGGGGACCGACACTACGAGCAGTACTTC. This chain connects TRBV6-6 to TRBJ2-7; TRBD2 might be the D (6 bases). There are 15 residues in the CDR3. The germline CDR1 and CDR2 sequences are MNHNY and SVGAGI (reference sequence). V was pared by 5 bases and J by 3 bases, with 17 bases between.

Note on this clonotype: Since a much larger clone is just one base distant, this may be a read error. J is TRBJ1-3 and V is TRBV12-3 or TRBV12-4; no reliable D call. CDR3 length: 16 residues. The V and J ends lost 3 bases and 0 bases respectively, with 12 bases between them. The CDR3 DNA reads TGTGCCAGCAGTTTTAAAAGTCGTTACTCTGGAAACACCATATATTTT. Translating it yields CASSFKSRYSGNTIYF.

This clonotype appeared many times. The chain joins TRBV2 to TRBJ2-7; 7 bases are a match to TRBD1. CDR3 length: 14 residues. J gave up 6 bases and V 1 base, and 6 bases lay outside the gene matches. CDR1 and CDR2 from the germline V gene are SNHLY and FYNNEI. CDR3 nucleotide sequence: TGTGCCAGCAGTGAAGAGGGCCGGACAGGCGAGCAGTACTTC. Its protein product is CASSEEGRTGEQYF.

The genes are TRBV4-1 and TRBJ2-5, with 12 bases aligning to TRBD2. The better agreement between TRBJ2-7 and the DNA end casts doubt on the J call. The CDR3 totals 17 residues. The germline V gene encodes CDR1 MGHRA and CDR2 YSYEKL. CDR3 region: CASSPGLAGRGGSEQYF. CDR3 bases: TGCGCCAGCAGCCCAGGACTAGCGGGACGAGGGGGCTCCGAGCAGTACTTC.

This clonotype was seen more than once but under ten times. The chain employs TRBV15 and TRBJ1-4; D gene unclear. This CDR3 has 16 residues. Trimming took off 3 bases at V and 3 bases at J, with 14 bases between the two ends. CDR1 and CDR2 (germline): LNHNV, YYDKDF (reference sequence). This CDR3 is CATSRARIGANEKLFF. CDR3 nucleotides: TGTGCCACCAGCAGGGCACGTATTGGAGCTAATGAAAAACTGTTTTTT.

V and J are TRBV10-2 and TRBJ1-1, with TRBD1 as a possible D gene (5 bases). V was trimmed by 2 bases and J by 6 bases, leaving 13 bases between them. The germline CDR1 and CDR2 sequences are WSHSY and SAAADI. The CDR3 runs 14 residues. Here the CDR3 reads CASSEDSWAAEAFF. CDR3 DNA: TGCGCCAGCAGTGAGGACAGCTGGGCCGCTGAAGCTTTCTTT.

This clonotype appeared once. A much larger clone differs by one base, so this may be a read error. Here the CDR3 DNA reads TGCAGTACTAGACGGTTTCTTGGGTCAGGGGGATTTGGTACCTATAATTCACCCCTCCACTTT. Its translation is CSTRRFLGSGGFGTYNSPLHF. The genes are TRBV20-1 and TRBJ1-6; TRBD1 matches at 7 bases. The length of the CDR3 is 21 residues. CDR1 DFQATT and CDR2 SNEGSKA come from the germline V gene (reference sequence).

This clonotype was counted ten times or more. The chain recombines TRBV3-1 with TRBJ2-7; 7 nucleotides agree with TRBD1. Germline values: CDR1 LGHDT, CDR2 YNNKEL (reference sequence). There are 13 residues in the CDR3. Trimming cost V 3 bases and J 6 bases; bases outside gene matches: 5. The CDR3 is CASSQTGMGEQYF. The CDR3 bases are TGTGCCAGCAGCCAGACAGGGATGGGCGAGCAGTACTTC.

There are many counts of this clonotype. The chain recombines TRBV12-3 or TRBV12-4 with TRBJ2-6, with 12 nucleotides matching TRBD2. V lost 6 bases, J lost 0 bases, and 6 bases stayed unmatched. This CDR3 contains 18 residues. CDR3: CASSGLAGRYSGANVLTF. Written as DNA, the CDR3 is TGTGCCAGCAGCGGACTAGCGGGGAGGTACTCTGGGGCCAACGTCCTGACTTTC.

This chain joins TRBV25-1 and TRBJ2-5; D may be TRBD1 (6 bases). V was clipped by 1 base and J by 4 bases, with 16 bases between them. CDR3 length: 16 residues. Germline V lookup: CDR1 MGHDK, CDR2 SYGVNS. CDR3 nucleotide sequence: TGTGCCAGCAGTGAATGGGGCAGGGGCGGTGGAGAGACCCAGTACTTC. Translation: CASSEWGRGGGETQYF.

This clonotype was seen once. The chain employs TRBV7-6 and TRBJ2-5; D may be TRBD1 (5 bases). There are 12 residues in the CDR3. The V gene's germline CDR1 is SGHVS and CDR2 FNYEAQ. V lost 5 bases, J lost 7 bases, and 11 bases lay in between. CDR3 amino acids: CASSPTAGTQYF. The CDR3 bases are TGTGCCAGCAGCCCGACAGCAGGGACCCAGTACTTC.

The sample holds many counts of this clonotype. Here the CDR3 DNA reads TGCAGCGTCCGACTGAAGGGGGGACTTAGTAGTTATGGCTACACCTTC. Its protein product is CSVRLKGGLSSYGYTF. This sequence joins TRBV29-1 and TRBJ1-2, with a tentative D call TRBD1 (6 bases). Germline V lookup: CDR1 SQVTM, CDR2 ANQGSEA. V was trimmed by 6 bases and J by 5 bases, leaving 25 bases between them. This CDR3 has 16 amino acids. Supplemented by reference TRBV29-1 and TRBJ1-2, the full variable domain reads SAVISQKPSRDICQRGTSLTIQCQVDSQVTMMFWYRQQPGQSLTLIATANQGSEATYESGFVIDKFPISRPNLTFSTLTVSNMSPEDSSIYLCSVRLKGGLSSYGYTFGSGTRLTVV.